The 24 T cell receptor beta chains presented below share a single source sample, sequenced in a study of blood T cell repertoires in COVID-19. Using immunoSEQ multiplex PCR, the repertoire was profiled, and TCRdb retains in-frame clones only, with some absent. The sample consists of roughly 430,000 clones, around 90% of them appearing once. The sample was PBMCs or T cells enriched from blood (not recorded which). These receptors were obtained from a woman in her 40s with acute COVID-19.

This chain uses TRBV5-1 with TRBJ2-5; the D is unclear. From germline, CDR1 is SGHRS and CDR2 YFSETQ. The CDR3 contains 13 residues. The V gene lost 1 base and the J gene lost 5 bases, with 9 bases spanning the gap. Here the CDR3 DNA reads TGCGCCAGCAGCTTGTACGGGTGGGAGACCCAGTACTTC. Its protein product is CASSLYGWETQYF.

The CDR3 region is CSVQNRRTEAFF. The CDR3 DNA reads as TGCAGCGTTCAAAACAGGAGAACTGAAGCTTTCTTT. V gene TRBV29-1 combines with J gene TRBJ1-1; D is possibly TRBD1 (5 bases). This CDR3 contains 12 residues. Trimming removed 5 bases at V and 5 bases at J, with 12 bases between. CDR1 SQVTM and CDR2 ANQGSEA come from the germline V gene.

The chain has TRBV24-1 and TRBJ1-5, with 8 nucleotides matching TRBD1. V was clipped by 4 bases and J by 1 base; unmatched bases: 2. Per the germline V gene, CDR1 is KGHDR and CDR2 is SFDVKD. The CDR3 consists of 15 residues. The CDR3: CATSETGDSNQPQHF. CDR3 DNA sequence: TGTGCCACCAGTGAGACAGGGGACAGCAATCAGCCCCAGCATTTT.

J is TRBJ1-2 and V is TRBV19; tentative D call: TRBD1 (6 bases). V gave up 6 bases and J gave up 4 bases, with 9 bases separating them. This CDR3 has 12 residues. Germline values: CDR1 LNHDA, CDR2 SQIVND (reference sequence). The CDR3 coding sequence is TGTGCCAGTAGAGGACAGTTCTATGGCTACACCTTC. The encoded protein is CASRGQFYGYTF.

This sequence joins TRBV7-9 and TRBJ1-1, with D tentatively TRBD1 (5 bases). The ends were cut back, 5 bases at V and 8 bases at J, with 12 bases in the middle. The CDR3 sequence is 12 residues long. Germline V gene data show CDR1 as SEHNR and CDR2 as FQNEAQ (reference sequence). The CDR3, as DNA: TGTGCCAGCAGCCCCGGGGGGGAAGAAGCTTTCTTT. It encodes CASSPGGEEAFF.

The CDR3 sequence is CASSQGQLSTYNEQFF. The CDR3 region has the DNA TGCGCCAGCAGCCAGGGACAGTTATCAACCTACAATGAGCAGTTCTTC. The rearrangement joins TRBV4-1 to TRBJ2-1, with 7 positions matching TRBD1. The CDR3 is made up of 16 amino acids. Germline CDR1 is MGHRA and CDR2 is YSYEKL. V trimming: 3 bases; J trimming: 2 bases; junction bases outside the gene matches: 7.

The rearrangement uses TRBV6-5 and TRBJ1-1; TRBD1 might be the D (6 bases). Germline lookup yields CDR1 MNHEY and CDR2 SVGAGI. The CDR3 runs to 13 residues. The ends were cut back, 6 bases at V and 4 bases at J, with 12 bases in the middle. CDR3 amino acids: CASSPTGFTEAFF. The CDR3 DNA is TGTGCCAGCAGCCCCACAGGGTTCACTGAAGCTTTCTTT.

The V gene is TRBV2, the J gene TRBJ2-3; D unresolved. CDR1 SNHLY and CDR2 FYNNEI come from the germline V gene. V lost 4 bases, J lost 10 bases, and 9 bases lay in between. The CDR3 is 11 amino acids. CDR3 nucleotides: TGTGCCAGCAGTGTACTATCGTCGCAGTATTTT. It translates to CASSVLSSQYF.

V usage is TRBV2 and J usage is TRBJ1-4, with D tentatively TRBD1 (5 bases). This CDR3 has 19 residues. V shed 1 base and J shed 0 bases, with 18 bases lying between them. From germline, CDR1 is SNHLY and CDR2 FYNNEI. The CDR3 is CASSEDGTPHSATNEKLFF. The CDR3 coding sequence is TGTGCCAGCAGTGAAGACGGGACTCCCCATTCTGCAACTAATGAAAAACTGTTTTTT.

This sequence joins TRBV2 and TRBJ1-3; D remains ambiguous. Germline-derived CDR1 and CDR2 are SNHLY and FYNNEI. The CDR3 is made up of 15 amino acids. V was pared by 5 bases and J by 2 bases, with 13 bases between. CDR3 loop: CASSREISTGNTIYF. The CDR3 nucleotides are TGTGCCAGCAGTCGAGAGATTTCAACTGGAAACACCATATATTTT.

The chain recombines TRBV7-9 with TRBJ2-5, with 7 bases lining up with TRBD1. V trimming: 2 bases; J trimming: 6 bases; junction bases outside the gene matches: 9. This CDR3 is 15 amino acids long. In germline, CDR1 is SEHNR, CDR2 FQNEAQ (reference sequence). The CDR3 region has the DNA TGTGCCAGCAGCTTACAGGGACAGACACGTCAGACCCAGTACTTC. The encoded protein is CASSLQGQTRQTQYF.

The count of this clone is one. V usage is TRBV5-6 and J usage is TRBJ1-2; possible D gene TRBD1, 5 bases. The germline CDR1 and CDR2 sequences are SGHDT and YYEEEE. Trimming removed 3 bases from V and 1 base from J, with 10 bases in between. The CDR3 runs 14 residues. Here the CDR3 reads CASSSRQLNYGYTF. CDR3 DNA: TGTGCCAGCAGCTCGAGACAGCTTAACTATGGCTACACCTTC.

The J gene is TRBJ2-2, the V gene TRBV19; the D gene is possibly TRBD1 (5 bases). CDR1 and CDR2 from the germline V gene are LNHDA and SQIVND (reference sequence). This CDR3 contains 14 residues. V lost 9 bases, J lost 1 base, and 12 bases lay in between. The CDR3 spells CASQPGMNTGELFF. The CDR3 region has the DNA TGTGCCAGCCAACCAGGGATGAACACCGGGGAGCTGTTTTTT.

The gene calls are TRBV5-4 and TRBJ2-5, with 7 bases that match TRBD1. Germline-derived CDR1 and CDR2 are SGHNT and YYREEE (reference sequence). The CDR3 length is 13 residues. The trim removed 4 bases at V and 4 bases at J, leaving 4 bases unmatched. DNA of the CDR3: TGTGCCAGCAGCCAAGACAGGGTAGAGACCCAGTACTTC. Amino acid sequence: CASSQDRVETQYF.

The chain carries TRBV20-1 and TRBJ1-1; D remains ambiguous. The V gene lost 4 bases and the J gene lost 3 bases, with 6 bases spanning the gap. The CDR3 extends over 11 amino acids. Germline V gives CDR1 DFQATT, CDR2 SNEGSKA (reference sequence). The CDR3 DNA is TGCAGTGCTAATCGGTACACTGAAGCTTTCTTT. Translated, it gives CSANRYTEAFF.

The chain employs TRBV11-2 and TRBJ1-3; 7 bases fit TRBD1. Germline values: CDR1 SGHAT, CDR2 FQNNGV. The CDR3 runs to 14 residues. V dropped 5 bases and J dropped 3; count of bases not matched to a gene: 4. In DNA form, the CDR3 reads TGTGCCAGCAGCACCCGACAGGGTGGAAACACCATATATTTT. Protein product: CASSTRQGGNTIYF.

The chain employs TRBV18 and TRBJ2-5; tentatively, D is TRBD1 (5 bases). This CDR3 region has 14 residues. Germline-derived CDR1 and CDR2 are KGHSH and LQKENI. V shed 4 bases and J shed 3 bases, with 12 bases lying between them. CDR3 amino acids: CASSRQGREETQYF. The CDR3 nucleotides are TGTGCCAGCTCACGGCAGGGAAGGGAAGAGACCCAGTACTTC.

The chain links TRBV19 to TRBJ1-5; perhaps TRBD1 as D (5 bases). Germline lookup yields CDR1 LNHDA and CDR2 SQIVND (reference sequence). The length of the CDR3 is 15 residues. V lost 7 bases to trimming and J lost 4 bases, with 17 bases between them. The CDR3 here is CASKRQTRQNQPQHF. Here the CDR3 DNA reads TGTGCCAGTAAAAGACAGACTAGACAAAATCAGCCCCAGCATTTT.

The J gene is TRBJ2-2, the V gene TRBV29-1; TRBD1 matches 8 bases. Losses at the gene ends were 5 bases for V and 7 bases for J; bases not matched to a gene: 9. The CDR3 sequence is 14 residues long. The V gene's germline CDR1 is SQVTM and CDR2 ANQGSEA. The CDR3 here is CSVFRTGSIGELFF. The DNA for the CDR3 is TGCAGCGTTTTTAGGACAGGGAGTATCGGGGAGCTGTTTTTT.

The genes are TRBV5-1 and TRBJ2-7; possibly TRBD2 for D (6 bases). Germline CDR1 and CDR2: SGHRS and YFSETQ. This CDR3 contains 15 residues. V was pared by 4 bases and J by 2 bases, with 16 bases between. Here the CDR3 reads CASSLVGRGTYEQYF. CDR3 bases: TGCGCCAGCAGCCTCGTGGGCCGGGGGACCTACGAGCAGTACTTC.

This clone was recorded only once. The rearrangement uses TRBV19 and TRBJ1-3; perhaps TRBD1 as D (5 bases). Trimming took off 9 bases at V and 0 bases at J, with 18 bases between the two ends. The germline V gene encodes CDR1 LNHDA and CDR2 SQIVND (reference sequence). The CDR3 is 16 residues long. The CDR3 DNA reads TGTGCCAGACCTCTTGGGGCAGGATCCTCTGGAAACACCATATATTTT. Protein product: CARPLGAGSSGNTIYF.

The CDR3 DNA follows: TGTGCCAGCAGCCCGAGAGGAACTGAAGCTTTCTTT. Its protein product is CASSPRGTEAFF. The V gene is TRBV7-9, the J gene TRBJ1-1; D is unresolved. The CDR3 totals 12 residues. The germline V and J ends were trimmed by 5 bases and 5 bases, with 9 bases remaining between them. Germline loops: CDR1 SEHNR, CDR2 FQNEAQ (reference sequence). Full variable domain (missing parts from reference TRBV7-9 and TRBJ1-1): DTGVSQNPRHKITKRGQNVTFRCDPISEHNRLYWYRQTLGQGPEFLTYFQNEAQLEKSRLLSDRFSAERPKGSFSTLEIQRTEQGDSAMYLCASSPRGTEAFFGQGTRLTVV.

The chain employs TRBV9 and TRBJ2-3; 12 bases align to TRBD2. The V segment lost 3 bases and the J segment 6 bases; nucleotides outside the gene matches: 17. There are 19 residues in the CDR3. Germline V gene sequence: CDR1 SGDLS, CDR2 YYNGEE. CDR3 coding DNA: TGTGCCAGCAGCGCCGTAATCCCCGGACTAGCGGGGAAGGGGGATACGCAGTATTTT. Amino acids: CASSAVIPGLAGKGDTQYF.

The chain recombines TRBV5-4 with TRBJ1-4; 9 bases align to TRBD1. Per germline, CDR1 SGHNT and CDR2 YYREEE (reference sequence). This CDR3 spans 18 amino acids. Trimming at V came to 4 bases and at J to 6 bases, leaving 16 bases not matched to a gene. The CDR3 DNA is TGTGCCAGCAGCGGTCCCGGGACAGGGCCGGCCTCCTATGAAAAACTGTTTTTT. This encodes CASSGPGTGPASYEKLFF.